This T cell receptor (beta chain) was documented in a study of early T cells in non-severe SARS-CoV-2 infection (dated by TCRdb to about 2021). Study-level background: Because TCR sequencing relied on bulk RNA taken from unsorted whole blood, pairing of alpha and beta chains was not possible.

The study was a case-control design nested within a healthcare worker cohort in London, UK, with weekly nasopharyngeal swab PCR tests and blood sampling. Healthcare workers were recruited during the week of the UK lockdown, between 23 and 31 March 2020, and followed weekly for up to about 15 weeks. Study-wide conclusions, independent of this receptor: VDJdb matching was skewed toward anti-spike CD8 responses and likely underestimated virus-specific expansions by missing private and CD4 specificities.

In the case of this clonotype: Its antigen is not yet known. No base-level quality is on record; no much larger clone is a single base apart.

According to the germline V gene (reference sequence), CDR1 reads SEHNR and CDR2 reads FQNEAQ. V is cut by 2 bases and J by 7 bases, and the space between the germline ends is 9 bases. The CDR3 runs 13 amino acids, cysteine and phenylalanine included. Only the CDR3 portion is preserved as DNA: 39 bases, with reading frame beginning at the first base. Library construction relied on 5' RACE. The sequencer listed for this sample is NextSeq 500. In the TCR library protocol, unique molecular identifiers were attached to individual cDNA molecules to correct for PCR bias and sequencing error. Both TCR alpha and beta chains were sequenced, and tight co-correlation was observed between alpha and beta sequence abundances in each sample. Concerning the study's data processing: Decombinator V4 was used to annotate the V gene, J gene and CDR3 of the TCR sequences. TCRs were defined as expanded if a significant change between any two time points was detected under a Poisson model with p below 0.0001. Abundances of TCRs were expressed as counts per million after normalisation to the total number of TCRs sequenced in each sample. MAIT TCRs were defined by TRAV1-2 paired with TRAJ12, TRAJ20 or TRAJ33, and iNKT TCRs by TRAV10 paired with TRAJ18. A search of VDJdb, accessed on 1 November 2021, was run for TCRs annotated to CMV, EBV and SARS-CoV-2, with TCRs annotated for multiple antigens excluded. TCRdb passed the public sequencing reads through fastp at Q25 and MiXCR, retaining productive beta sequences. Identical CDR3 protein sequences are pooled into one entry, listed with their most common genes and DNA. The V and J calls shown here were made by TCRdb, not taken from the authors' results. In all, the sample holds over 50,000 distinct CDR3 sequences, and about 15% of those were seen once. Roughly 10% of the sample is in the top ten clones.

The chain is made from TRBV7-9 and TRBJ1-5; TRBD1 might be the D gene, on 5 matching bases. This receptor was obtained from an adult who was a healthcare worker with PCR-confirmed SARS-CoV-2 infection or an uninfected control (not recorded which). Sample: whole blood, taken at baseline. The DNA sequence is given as TGTGCCAGCAGCTTAATGACAGACCAGCCCCAGCATTTT. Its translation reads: CASSLMTDQPQHF.